This T cell receptor (beta chain) was retrieved from a study of blood T cell repertoires in COVID-19. This clone has a handful of counts. The V and J ends lost 4 bases and 2 bases, in that order; junction bases with no gene match: 7. Germline loops: CDR1 SGHRS, CDR2 YFSETQ. The CDR3 spans 15 residues. Clones were read by immunoSEQ multiplex PCR, and TCRdb kept only the in-frame ones, dropping some. This table has 250,000 to 300,000 clones, 90% appearing once. The chain links TRBV5-1 to TRBJ2-7, with 9 bases fitting TRBD1. The sequenced sample was peripheral blood. This clonotype was sampled from a woman aged 60-70 years with COVID-19, enrolled during active disease. The CDR3 bases are TGCGCCAGCAGCCCTAGACAGGGGGTGACCTACGAGCAGTACTTC. Translating it yields CASSPRQGVTYEQYF.